The rows below give T cell receptor beta chains drawn from one sample of a study of shared clonotypes between healthy human individuals. Some clones are missing from TCRdb's copy, which holds only in-frame ones; the method was immunoSEQ multiplex PCR. The sample has about 700,000 clones, less than 85% seen once. Sequenced material: memory CD4+ T cells sorted from blood. The origin of the receptors is a woman in her twenties or thirties in good health. CDR3s include the opening cysteine and the closing phenylalanine or tryptophan. D genes are given only for firm matches. Size tells how often a clone was seen (once, few, many) or the class of an expanded clone, and some rows leave it out.

size	J	V	D	CDR3	DNA
many	TRBJ1-1	TRBV7-2	.	CASSRGDTEAFF	TGTGCCAGCAGCCGGGGGGACACTGAAGCTTTCTTT
.	TRBJ2-3	TRBV5-1	.	CASSLKLTTDSTTDTQYF	TGCGCCAGCAGCCTCAAGCTCACCACCGACAGTACCACAGATACGCAGTATTTT
.	TRBJ2-3	TRBV10-3	TRBD1	CATRTGTGIADTQYF	TGTGCCACGCGAACCGGGACAGGGATTGCAGATACGCAGTATTTT
.	TRBJ2-5	TRBV1	.	CASSQEGQGETQYF	TGCGCCAGCAGCCAAGAGGGGCAGGGCGAGACCCAGTACTTC
.	TRBJ2-1	TRBV27	TRBD2	CASSLNTASGSPHEQFF	TGTGCCAGCAGTTTAAATACGGCTAGCGGGAGCCCCCATGAGCAGTTCTTC
.	TRBJ1-1	TRBV7-8	TRBD1	CASSAGQGGEAFF	TGTGCCAGCAGCGCCGGACAGGGTGGGGAAGCTTTCTTT
few	TRBJ1-4	TRBV14	.	CASSQVVGNEKLFF	TGTGCCAGCAGCCAAGTAGTTGGGAATGAAAAACTGTTTTTT
.	TRBJ2-5	TRBV29-1	.	CSVIMARSQETQYF	TGCAGCGTTATCATGGCGAGATCTCAAGAGACCCAGTACTTC
few	TRBJ2-7	TRBV28	.	CASAAAREQYF	TGTGCCTCCGCCGCGGCGCGCGAGCAGTACTTC
few	TRBJ2-3	TRBV7-8	TRBD2	CASSLVITSGSVSTDTQYF	TGTGCCAGCAGCTTAGTCATCACTAGCGGGAGTGTAAGCACAGATACGCAGTATTTT
few	TRBJ2-1	TRBV4-2	TRBD2	CASSQVVTSGIHNEQFF	TGTGCCAGCAGCCAAGTGGTCACTAGCGGGATCCACAATGAGCAGTTCTTC
.	TRBJ1-1	TRBV11-2	.	CASSTPTGINTEAFF	TGTGCCAGCAGCACCCCGACAGGTATAAACACTGAAGCTTTCTTT
.	TRBJ1-1	TRBV28	.	CASGGSGAFF	TGTGCCAGCGGGGGGTCCGGAGCTTTCTTT
few	TRBJ1-1	TRBV6-5	.	CASSYQTENTEAFF	TGTGCCAGCAGTTACCAGACGGAGAACACTGAAGCTTTCTTT
.	TRBJ2-5	TRBV10-3	.	CAISESTGWGQETQYF	TGTGCCATCAGTGAGTCGACGGGGTGGGGACAAGAGACCCAGTACTTC
.	TRBJ2-1	TRBV7-3	TRBD2	CASSLGTSGVNEQFF	TGTGCCAGCAGCTTGGGGACTAGCGGGGTAAATGAGCAGTTCTTC
.	TRBJ2-1	TRBV11-2	.	CASSYLVSGQFF	TGTGCCAGCAGTTACCTAGTTTCAGGCCAGTTCTTC
.	TRBJ2-2	TRBV6-6	TRBD2	CASSSLAGAGELFF	TGTGCCAGCAGTAGCCTAGCGGGAGCCGGGGAGCTGTTTTTT
.	TRBJ2-1	TRBV19	.	CASSIGQSYNEQFF	TGTGCCAGTAGTATAGGGCAGTCCTACAATGAGCAGTTCTTC
.	TRBJ2-5	TRBV9	.	CASGGDGETQYF	TGTGCCAGCGGCGGGGATGGGGAGACCCAGTACTTC
.	TRBJ2-5	TRBV20-1	.	CSARDQETQYF	TGCAGTGCAAGGGATCAAGAGACCCAGTACTTC
.	TRBJ2-3	TRBV7-9	TRBD1	CASSPSQGAGRTDTQYF	TGTGCCAGCAGCCCATCTCAGGGGGCTGGTCGCACAGATACGCAGTATTTT
.	TRBJ1-5	TRBV5-1	TRBD1	CASSPGQGENQPQHF	TGCGCCAGCAGCCCCGGACAGGGCGAGAATCAGCCCCAGCATTTT
once	TRBJ2-5	TRBV18	.	CASSPSANQETQYF	TGTGCCAGCTCACCATCGGCCAACCAAGAGACCCAGTACTTC
.	TRBJ2-1	TRBV6-1	.	CASSAQRWEQFF	TGTGCCAGCAGTGCCCAACGTTGGGAGCAGTTCTTC
.	TRBJ2-3	TRBV5-1	TRBD1	CASSDRAGTDTQYF	TGCGCCAGCAGCGACAGGGCTGGCACAGATACGCAGTATTTT
.	TRBJ1-5	TRBV27	.	CASSLYANQPQHF	TGTGCCAGCAGTTTATATGCTAATCAGCCCCAGCATTTT
.	TRBJ2-5	TRBV11-2	.	CASSLDVGRGDEEQYF	TGTGCCAGCAGCTTAGATGTTGGTAGGGGGGACGAGGAGCAGTACTTC
.	TRBJ1-1	TRBV19	.	CASSPRGALNTEAFF	TGTGCCAGTAGTCCCCGGGGAGCCTTGAACACTGAAGCTTTCTTT
.	TRBJ2-1	TRBV11-2	TRBD2	CASSFLSGSSYNEQFF	TGTGCCAGCAGCTTTCTCAGCGGGAGCTCCTACAATGAGCAGTTCTTC
.	TRBJ1-2	TRBV9	TRBD1	CASSSLQGLHYGYTF	TGTGCCAGCAGCTCTTTACAGGGGTTGCACTATGGCTACACCTTC
.	TRBJ2-7	TRBV4-1	.	CASSQGLTRGYEQYF	TGCGCCAGCAGCCAAGGTCTTACCCGAGGCTACGAGCAGTACTTC
.	TRBJ1-1	TRBV7-6	TRBD1	CASERDRDEAFF	TGTGCCAGCGAACGGGACAGGGATGAAGCTTTCTTT
.	TRBJ2-3	TRBV6-7	.	CASGPTDTQYF	TGTGCCAGCGGGCCCACAGATACGCAGTATTTT
.	TRBJ1-2	TRBV6-5	.	CASRTTETTLHGYTF	TGTGCCAGCAGGACCACAGAAACCACTCTTCATGGCTACACCTTC
.	TRBJ1-4	TRBV29-1	TRBD1	CSASGTAINEKLFF	TGCAGCGCCTCCGGGACAGCGATTAATGAAAAACTGTTTTTT
.	TRBJ2-7	TRBV2	.	CASSPNPDYGSYEQYF	TGTGCCAGCAGTCCAAATCCGGACTATGGCTCCTACGAGCAGTACTTC
.	TRBJ2-7	TRBV6-5	.	CASSYLRWEQYF	TGTGCCAGCAGTTACTTGCGGTGGGAGCAGTACTTC
.	TRBJ2-6	TRBV7-7	.	CASSPGGYGANVLTF	TGTGCCAGCAGCCCCGGGGGATATGGGGCCAACGTCCTGACTTTC
.	TRBJ2-2	TRBV19	.	CARKKEYNGGELFF	TGTGCCAGAAAAAAGGAGTACAACGGCGGGGAGCTGTTTTTT
.	TRBJ2-1	TRBV9	TRBD2	CASSLIAGDYNEQFF	TGTGCCAGCAGTCTTATAGCGGGAGACTACAATGAGCAGTTCTTC
.	TRBJ1-3	TRBV2	TRBD1	CASSGPGTVLSSGNTIYF	TGTGCCAGCAGCGGTCCCGGGACAGTTCTGAGCTCTGGAAACACCATATATTTT
.	TRBJ2-3	TRBV27	.	CATRPGDRTDTQYF	TGTGCCACCCGCCCAGGGGATCGCACAGATACGCAGTATTTT
.	TRBJ2-1	TRBV19	TRBD1	CASSVGQGAPVDEQFF	TGTGCCAGTAGCGTGGGGCAGGGGGCGCCTGTCGATGAGCAGTTCTTC
.	TRBJ2-5	TRBV5-6	TRBD2	CASFRLAGGQETQYF	TGTGCCAGTTTTCGACTAGCGGGAGGCCAAGAGACCCAGTACTTC
.	TRBJ1-1	TRBV28	TRBD1	CASNTGQGNTEAFF	TGTGCCAGCAATACCGGACAGGGGAACACTGAAGCTTTCTTT
.	TRBJ2-3	TRBV10-3	.	CAISEWGELNTQYF	TGTGCCATCAGTGAGTGGGGCGAACTGAATACGCAGTATTTT
few	TRBJ2-5	TRBV7-9	TRBD2	CASSLGTSGGETQYF	TGTGCCAGCAGCTTGGGGACTAGCGGCGGGGAGACCCAGTACTTC
.	TRBJ2-5	TRBV5-1	.	CASRTQAGQETQYF	TGCGCCAGCCGGACCCAGGCGGGCCAAGAGACCCAGTACTTC
.	TRBJ2-7	TRBV7-2	.	CASSFGLYLYEQYF	TGTGCCAGCAGCTTTGGCCTCTACCTCTACGAGCAGTACTTC
.	TRBJ1-5	TRBV6-6	.	CASSYNPRQSNQPQHF	TGTGCCAGCAGTTATAATCCTAGGCAGAGCAATCAGCCCCAGCATTTT
.	TRBJ2-5	TRBV19	.	CASSIGAEQETQYF	TGTGCCAGTAGTATAGGGGCAGAGCAAGAGACCCAGTACTTC